Detailed here is one TCR beta chain. Antigen specificity is unknown. Per the germline V gene, CDR1 is SNHLY and CDR2 is FYNNEI. This CDR3 spans 15 amino acids. Trimming cost V 3 bases and J 5 bases, with 17 bases left between them. This specimen comes from a study of graft-versus-host responses after intestinal transplantation. The table came from immunoSEQ multiplex PCR; TCRdb's copy has only in-frame clones and leaves some out. The sample has about 130,000 clones, roughly 91% seen once. Sequencing was performed on unstimulated CD4+ T cells sorted from spleen or lymph node cells, taken before intestinal transplant. The V gene is TRBV2, the J gene TRBJ2-7; D is perhaps TRBD1 or TRBD2 (5 bases each). This TCR derives from a human donor who received an intestinal transplant. As DNA, the CDR3 is TGTGCCAGCAGTGACGCAGTCTGGGGGACGCACGAGCAGTACTTC. It yields the protein CASSDAVWGTHEQYF.